Each of the 32 T cell receptor beta chains below was sequenced from the same sample in a study of T cell repertoires in cytomegalovirus infection. Each CDR3 protein gets one entry after TCRdb re-called the reads with MiXCR. In the table there are approximately 130,000 distinct CDR3 sequences, approximately 8.8% of which are singletons. The sequenced sample was PBMCs. These TCRs come from a human donor in good health (CMV status not recorded). Some clones in this sample may be carry-over from other donors' samples.

This clonotype was counted many times. The V call is TRBV2, the J call TRBJ1-2; D uncertain. V was clipped by 7 bases and J by 4 bases, with 10 bases between them. This CDR3 is 12 amino acids long. Germline CDR1 is SNHLY and CDR2 is FYNNEI. CDR3: CASNPQSYGYTF. The CDR3 DNA sequence: TGTGCCAGCAACCCCCAGAGCTATGGCTACACCTTC. Combining the CDR3 with reference TRBV2 and TRBJ1-2 gives the whole variable domain EPEVTQTPSHQVTQMGQEVILRCVPISNHLYFYWYRQILGQKVEFLVSFYNNEISEKSEIFDDQFSVERPDGSNFTLKIRSTKLEDSAMYFCASNPQSYGYTFGSGTRLTVV.

In this sample, this clonotype turned up a few times. This chain links TRBV5-4 with TRBJ2-3; 13 bases agree with TRBD2. The CDR3 is 16 residues long. V shed 3 bases, J shed 3 bases, and the junction held 4 bases outside the gene matches. Germline CDR1 and CDR2: SGHNT and YYREEE (reference sequence). The CDR3 DNA reads TGTGCCAGCAGCTGGACTAGCGGGGGTGGTACAGATACGCAGTATTTT. Translation: CASSWTSGGGTDTQYF.

This clonotype was recorded many times. The rearrangement joins TRBV5-4 to TRBJ2-3; TRBD1 might be the D (6 bases). The germline V and J ends were trimmed by 8 bases and 0 bases, with 13 bases remaining between them. CDR3 length: 14 amino acids. Per germline, CDR1 SGHNT and CDR2 YYREEE (reference sequence). The CDR3 nucleotides are TGTGCCAGTGCAGACAGGCCTAGCACAGATACGCAGTATTTT. Its translation is CASADRPSTDTQYF.

This clonotype showed up just a few times. For the CDR3, the DNA is TGCAGTGCTAGAGATAGAAGCGGGGTTTACAATGAGCAGTTCTTC. Amino acid sequence: CSARDRSGVYNEQFF. The chain uses TRBV20-1 and TRBJ2-1, with TRBD2 matching over 7 bases. Per germline, CDR1 DFQATT and CDR2 SNEGSKA (reference sequence). The V gene end was trimmed by 0 bases and the J gene end by 4 bases; junction bases not matched to a gene: 6. The CDR3 has 15 amino acids.

At least ten counts were recorded for this clonotype. The J gene is TRBJ2-2, the V gene TRBV2, with 9 bases that match TRBD1. Looked up from germline, CDR1 is SNHLY and CDR2 is FYNNEI. CDR3 length equals 18 residues. V shed 7 bases and J 1 base; nucleotides not matched to a gene: 13. Written as DNA, the CDR3 is TGTGCCAGCAAATTGGGACAGGGCTGGATTTTGAACACCGGGGAGCTGTTTTTT. Translation gives CASKLGQGWILNTGELFF.

This clonotype has at least ten counts. This chain joins TRBV7-2 and TRBJ1-1; D perhaps matches TRBD1 (5 bases). The V and J ends lost 5 bases and 5 bases respectively, with 18 bases between them. The germline gives CDR1 SGHTA, CDR2 FQGNSA. This CDR3 is built from 15 residues. The CDR3 region is CASSNSGAPGTEAFF. The CDR3 DNA reads as TGTGCCAGCAGCAACTCGGGCGCGCCAGGGACTGAAGCTTTCTTT.

There are many counts of this clonotype. The chain links TRBV5-1 to TRBJ2-7, with D tentatively TRBD2 (6 bases). CDR3 length: 16 amino acids. Germline CDR1 SGHRS, CDR2 YFSETQ. Trimming took off 0 bases at V and 3 bases at J, with 16 bases between the two ends. This CDR3 is CASSLGQRGYGYEQYF. The DNA for the CDR3 is TGCGCCAGCAGCTTGGGTCAACGGGGGTACGGCTACGAGCAGTACTTC.

This clonotype was observed a few times. The gene calls are TRBV12-3 or TRBV12-4 and TRBJ2-1; 8 nucleotides align to TRBD1. The CDR3 is 15 amino acids. With V trimmed by 7 bases and J by 2 bases, 7 bases remained unmatched. The CDR3 DNA reads as TGTGCCAGCACTCTAACAGGGGGAGCCTACAATGAGCAGTTCTTC. This sequence encodes CASTLTGGAYNEQFF.

The CDR3 region is CASSQNGYGYTF. The CDR3 coding sequence is TGTGCCAGCAGCCAAAATGGCTATGGCTACACCTTC. The chain joins TRBV7-9 to TRBJ1-2; no clear D gene. The CDR3 contains 12 residues. The germline V and J ends were trimmed by 5 bases and 4 bases, with 8 bases remaining between them. Germline CDR1 and CDR2: SEHNR and FQNEAQ (reference sequence).

This clonotype has ten or more counts. The J gene is TRBJ1-1, the V gene TRBV14; D call uncertain. This CDR3 spans 15 amino acids. Germline V gene sequence: CDR1 SGHDN, CDR2 FVKESK. V shed 1 base and J shed 1 base, with 10 bases lying between them. In DNA form, the CDR3 reads TGTGCCAGCAGCCAAGTCATTCGGGGGAACACTGAAGCTTTCTTT. It yields the protein CASSQVIRGNTEAFF. The full variable domain, completed using reference TRBV14 and TRBJ1-1, is EAGVTQFPSHSVIEKGQTVTLRCDPISGHDNLYWYRRVMGKEIKFLLHFVKESKQDESGMPNNRFLAERTGGTYSTLKVQPAELEDSGVYFCASSQVIRGNTEAFFGQGTRLTVV.

This chain connects TRBV2 to TRBJ2-3; either TRBD1 or TRBD2 may fit D (6 bases each). Germline-derived CDR1 and CDR2 are SNHLY and FYNNEI. Trimming took 11 bases from V and 3 from J, leaving 15 bases between them. CDR3 size: 13 residues. In DNA, the CDR3 is TGTGCCCAGGCCCGGGGGCGGACAGATACGCAGTATTTT. It codes for CAQARGRTDTQYF.

This clonotype was seen at least ten times. The chain has TRBV12-3 or TRBV12-4 and TRBJ2-7; 9 bases map to TRBD2. The CDR3 runs to 16 residues. The V gene end was trimmed by 5 bases and the J gene end by 1 base; junction bases not matched to a gene: 9. The CDR3 sequence: CASSPGLAGPSYEQYF. As DNA, the CDR3 is TGTGCCAGCAGTCCGGGGCTAGCGGGGCCTTCCTACGAGCAGTACTTC.

Ten or more counts support this clonotype. The chain joins TRBV7-2 to TRBJ2-1; 9 bases match TRBD1. This CDR3 contains 18 residues. Germline V CDR1 and CDR2: SGHTA, FQGNSA. Losses at the gene ends were 5 bases for V and 5 bases for J; bases not matched to a gene: 16. The CDR3 DNA reads as TGTGCCAGCAGCCGATCCGGGACAGGGACCGCTGGGGACAATGAGCAGTTCTTC. The encoded protein is CASSRSGTGTAGDNEQFF.

This chain links TRBV19 with TRBJ1-1, with a weak D call TRBD1 (5 bases). The CDR3 contains 12 residues. V was pared by 3 bases and J by 9 bases, with 11 bases between. Germline V gene lookup returns CDR1 LNHDA and CDR2 SQIVND (reference sequence). CDR3 sequence: CASSISGPQAFF. The CDR3 DNA is TGTGCCAGTAGTATTTCGGGGCCCCAAGCTTTCTTT.

The chain couples TRBV7-9 to TRBJ1-2; D remains ambiguous. V was pared by 4 bases and J by 8 bases, with 14 bases between. The CDR3 has 13 residues. CDR1 SEHNR and CDR2 FQNEAQ come from the germline V gene (reference sequence). The CDR3 loop reads CASSSDPSGGYTF. The CDR3 DNA reads TGTGCCAGCAGCTCGGACCCATCCGGGGGCTACACCTTC.

This clonotype was picked up a small number of times. The chain links TRBV29-1 to TRBJ2-3, with D perhaps given as TRBD1 or TRBD2 (5 bases each). V shed 4 bases and J shed 3 bases, with 8 bases lying between them. Germline V gene sequence: CDR1 SQVTM, CDR2 ANQGSEA. The CDR3 extends over 12 amino acids. The CDR3 region has the DNA TGCAGCGTTGCTGAGGGGACAGATACGCAGTATTTT. Protein product: CSVAEGTDTQYF.

This clonotype was found a few times. For the CDR3, the DNA is TGTGCCAGCAGCCGTTATCGGGACAGCCAAGAGACCCAGTACTTC. Encoded protein: CASSRYRDSQETQYF. The rearrangement links TRBV4-2 to TRBJ2-5, with 7 bases aligning to TRBD1. CDR3 length equals 15 residues. CDR1 is LGHNA, CDR2 YNFKEQ, per germline. The trim removed 4 bases at V and 1 base at J, leaving 6 bases unmatched.

This clonotype appeared many times. The chain has TRBV7-9 and TRBJ2-7; D is uncertain. V was shortened by 2 bases and J by 0 bases, with 8 bases between the two germline ends. The CDR3 sequence is 14 residues long. CDR1 is SEHNR, CDR2 FQNEAQ, per germline (reference sequence). The CDR3 DNA follows: TGTGCCAGCAGCTTAAATACAAACTCCTACGAGCAGTACTTC. It translates to CASSLNTNSYEQYF.

This clonotype was seen at least ten times. This chain links TRBV7-9 with TRBJ1-2; weak D call: TRBD1 (6 bases). This CDR3 has 15 amino acids. V was trimmed by 4 bases and J by 7 bases, leaving 19 bases between them. Germline CDR1 is SEHNR and CDR2 is FQNEAQ (reference sequence). CDR3 in DNA: TGTGCCAGCAGCTCTAGGGGGGACATCTCCTCTGGCTACACCTTC. It codes for CASSSRGDISSGYTF.

This clonotype was observed many times. The V and J genes are TRBV28 and TRBJ2-2; tentatively, D is TRBD1 (6 bases). Germline values: CDR1 MDHEN, CDR2 SYDVKM. The CDR3 runs 14 residues. The V and J ends lost 5 bases and 6 bases respectively, with 13 bases between them. CDR3 in amino acids: CASSTGQLAGELFF. In nucleotides, the CDR3 is TGTGCCAGCAGTACCGGACAGTTGGCCGGGGAGCTGTTTTTT.

This clonotype was recorded many times. The V gene is TRBV6-5, the J gene TRBJ1-1; D is uncertain. Deletions cut 2 bases from V and 3 bases from J, with 10 bases between. The CDR3 length is 14 residues. Germline assignment: CDR1 MNHEY and CDR2 SVGAGI. This CDR3 is CASSYLRGYTEAFF. The CDR3, as DNA: TGTGCCAGCAGTTACCTCCGGGGTTACACTGAAGCTTTCTTT.

The chain couples TRBV28 to TRBJ1-2; 7 bases agree with TRBD1. Trimming removed 9 bases from V and 7 bases from J; junction bases left unmatched: 17. The CDR3 length is 15 residues. The germline CDR1 and CDR2 sequences are MDHEN and SYDVKM. The CDR3: CASNLGDSLTSGYTF. The DNA for the CDR3 is TGTGCCAGTAATCTGGGGGACAGTCTCACGAGTGGCTACACCTTC.

This clonotype was found many times. V usage is TRBV14 and J usage is TRBJ1-2; the D is unclear. V was cut by 0 bases and J by 4 bases, with 6 bases left in between. CDR1 and CDR2 (germline): SGHDN, FVKESK. CDR3 length: 13 amino acids. In nucleotides, the CDR3 is TGTGCCAGCAGCCAAGATCCATCCTATGGCTACACCTTC. Translated: CASSQDPSYGYTF.

This clonotype was recorded many times. The chain has TRBV7-9 and TRBJ1-4; 7 positions match TRBD1. The V segment lost 5 bases and the J segment 4 bases; nucleotides outside the gene matches: 4. The CDR3 has 14 amino acids. Looked up from germline, CDR1 is SEHNR and CDR2 is FQNEAQ (reference sequence). The CDR3 nucleotides read TGTGCCAGCAGCATGGGACAGCTTAATGAAAAACTGTTTTTT. Translating it yields CASSMGQLNEKLFF. Combining the CDR3 with reference TRBV7-9 and TRBJ1-4 gives the whole variable domain DTGVSQNPRHKITKRGQNVTFRCDPISEHNRLYWYRQTLGQGPEFLTYFQNEAQLEKSRLLSDRFSAERPKGSFSTLEIQRTEQGDSAMYLCASSMGQLNEKLFFGSGTQLSVL.

The V and J genes are TRBV20-1 and TRBJ1-2; D unclear. The CDR3 has 11 amino acids. CDR1 DFQATT and CDR2 SNEGSKA come from the germline V gene (reference sequence). Trimming shortened V by 6 bases and J by 5 bases, and 10 bases separated the two germline ends. In DNA form, the CDR3 reads TGCAGTGCCCACCCCCGTTATGGCTACACCTTC. It yields the protein CSAHPRYGYTF.

There are many counts of this clonotype. The CDR3 region has the DNA TGTGCCAGCATTTTCGTTCGGGGGCGAGGCACTGAAGCTTTCTTT. As protein: CASIFVRGRGTEAFF. The chain links TRBV2 to TRBJ1-1; maybe TRBD1 (6 bases). V was trimmed by 7 bases and J by 4 bases, leaving 19 bases between them. The CDR3 has 15 residues. The germline V gene encodes CDR1 SNHLY and CDR2 FYNNEI.

This clonotype was counted at least ten times. The V gene is TRBV7-2, the J gene TRBJ2-7; 11 bases are shared with TRBD2. CDR1 is SGHTA, CDR2 FQGNSA, per germline. CDR3 length: 16 residues. V shed 1 base and J 2 bases; nucleotides not matched to a gene: 4. CDR3: CASSLDSGGVTYEQYF. The CDR3 DNA sequence: TGTGCCAGCAGCTTAGATAGCGGGGGGGTCACCTACGAGCAGTACTTC.

This clonotype appeared many times. This rearrangement joins TRBV7-3 to TRBJ2-1; weak D call: TRBD1 (6 bases). V gave up 4 bases and J gave up 0 bases, with 7 bases separating them. Germline assignment: CDR1 SGHTA and CDR2 FQGTGA. CDR3 size: 14 residues. CDR3 in DNA: TGTGCCAGCAGCTCGGACAGCTCCTACAATGAGCAGTTCTTC. Translation: CASSSDSSYNEQFF.

This clonotype was detected many times. The chain combines TRBV7-9 with TRBJ1-1; possible D gene TRBD1, 5 bases. Germline CDR1 reads SEHNR; CDR2 reads FQNEAQ (reference sequence). V lost 3 bases and J lost 1, with 9 bases in between. This CDR3 comprises 14 residues. CDR3 region: CASSLGQTNTEAFF. CDR3 DNA sequence: TGTGCCAGCAGCTTGGGGCAGACGAACACTGAAGCTTTCTTT.

This clonotype was counted only a few times. The chain employs TRBV2 and TRBJ1-5; no clear D gene. V shed 6 bases and J shed 6 bases, with 18 bases lying between them. Germline CDR1 SNHLY, CDR2 FYNNEI. This CDR3 is 15 amino acids long. The DNA for the CDR3 is TGTGCCAGCAGGAGGGCGGTGGCAGTTTTTCAGCCCCAGCATTTT. Translating it yields CASRRAVAVFQPQHF.

The V call is TRBV19, the J call TRBJ2-1, with 8 bases matching TRBD2. There are 15 residues in the CDR3. After removal of 3 bases from V and 4 bases from J, the junction contained 5 bases not matched to a gene. Germline values: CDR1 LNHDA, CDR2 SQIVND (reference sequence). The CDR3 DNA is TGTGCCAGTAGTATCACTAGCGGCCTATACAATGAGCAGTTCTTC. Residues: CASSITSGLYNEQFF.

In its sample, this clonotype was seen many times. The rearrangement uses TRBV7-2 and TRBJ1-5, with D unclear. Trimming stripped 1 base from V and 3 bases from J, with 16 bases between. Germline CDR1 is SGHTA and CDR2 is FQGNSA. The CDR3 length is 17 residues. The CDR3, as DNA: TGTGCCAGCAGCTTAGAGATATCTACCAAAACCAATCAGCCCCAGCATTTT. Amino acids: CASSLEISTKTNQPQHF.